This T cell receptor beta chain is from a study of T cells in Graves' hyperthyroidism and ophthalmopathy. In this sample, this clonotype turned up a few times. This CDR3 spans 15 amino acids. The germline V gene has CDR1 SGHTA and CDR2 FQGNSA. The V end lost 3 bases, the J end lost 4 bases, and 10 bases lay between the germline ends. RNA transcripts yielded amplified TCR beta CDR3 regions. First-round RT-PCR of the TCR CDR3 relied on the HTBI primer set. TCRdb re-derived calls from the multiplex PCR reads in MiXCR, one entry per CDR3 protein. The table has approximately 600,000 distinct CDR3 sequences, 20% seen once.

The receptor was derived from a man aged 30 to 39 with Graves' ophthalmopathy. Sequences were obtained from blood. This rearrangement joins TRBV7-2 to TRBJ2-6; perhaps TRBD2 as D (5 bases). The CDR3 nucleotides are TGTGCCAGCAGCTTGGACTCCGTGGGGGCCAACGTCCTGACTTTC. This encodes CASSLDSVGANVLTF.